The clone carrying this T cell receptor (beta chain) was seen a few times. The antigen is not known. Template switching added a universal primer binding site, and final cDNA carried unique molecular identifiers. TCRdb used MiXCR to reprocess the 5' RACE reads, holding one entry per CDR3 protein. The sample has a few hundred thousand distinct CDR3 sequences; about 8.9% are singletons. The data were taken from a study of identical twins. Findings and caveats of the study: Cord blood's abundant beta clonotypes had fewer insertions, unlike memory repertoires. Not following the same donors, the study drew its conclusions from cross-sectional statistical analysis.

This same sample was also part of a study on yellow fever vaccine responses in identical twins.

The sequencing sample was made of CD8+ T cells sorted from blood. The sequence was collected from a woman aged 18-35 years in good health.

CDR3 in amino acids: CSATPGHRTDTQYF. The CDR3 coding sequence is TGCAGTGCTACACCGGGACACCGCACAGATACGCAGTATTTT. V and J are TRBV20-1 and TRBJ2-3, with D possibly being TRBD1 (6 bases). V lost 4 bases to trimming and J lost 1 base, with 12 bases between them. This CDR3 region has 14 residues. Germline-derived CDR1 and CDR2 are DFQATT and SNEGSKA (reference sequence).